Sequencing of this T cell receptor (beta chain) was carried out in a study of T cells expressing NK-cell markers. This CDR3 contains 14 residues. TCRdb re-analyzed the 5' RACE reads; it lists each CDR3 protein once, without DNA. The table lists 550,000 to 600,000 distinct CDR3 sequences, with approximately 4% in the top ten. The clonotype was recovered from a young man in good health. V is TRBV12-3 or TRBV12-4 and J is TRBJ2-5; there is no DNA to check the TCRdb D call of TRBD1. Sequenced: blood T cells: a sorted CD56 or NKG2C T cell subset, CD4+ or CD8+ T cells, or bulk PBMC T cells (not recorded which). CDR3 sequence: CASSFEQEAETQYF.